This TCR beta chain was documented in a study of T cell responses to AZD1222 COVID-19 vaccine. The wider study: Timing groups of about 4 and about 12 weeks for second doses were pooled.

Profiling relied on immunoSEQ multiplex PCR, and the TCRdb table lists in-frame clones only, not all of them. The table includes around 200,000 clones, 93% detected once. A word on this clone: Its antigen is unknown.

Overall study results and limits: Repertoires in all cases were sampled only once the peak T cell response had passed. Unmutated variant regions are reportedly the target of nearly half of TCRs that are spike-specific. It was only a handful of AZD1222 recipients who were seropositive at baseline.

J lost 6 bases, V lost 4 bases, and 12 bases had no gene match. Germline assignment: CDR1 MNHEY and CDR2 SVGAGI. The CDR3 contains 15 residues. V usage is TRBV6-5 and J usage is TRBJ2-7; TRBD1 matches at 7 bases. This specimen consisted of peripheral blood, obtained on day 0 of AZD1222 vaccination. The origin of this receptor is an adult in good health. CDR3 in amino acids: CASSSGTVLALEQYF. The CDR3 nucleotides are TGTGCCAGCAGTTCCGGGACAGTCCTCGCGCTCGAGCAGTACTTC.